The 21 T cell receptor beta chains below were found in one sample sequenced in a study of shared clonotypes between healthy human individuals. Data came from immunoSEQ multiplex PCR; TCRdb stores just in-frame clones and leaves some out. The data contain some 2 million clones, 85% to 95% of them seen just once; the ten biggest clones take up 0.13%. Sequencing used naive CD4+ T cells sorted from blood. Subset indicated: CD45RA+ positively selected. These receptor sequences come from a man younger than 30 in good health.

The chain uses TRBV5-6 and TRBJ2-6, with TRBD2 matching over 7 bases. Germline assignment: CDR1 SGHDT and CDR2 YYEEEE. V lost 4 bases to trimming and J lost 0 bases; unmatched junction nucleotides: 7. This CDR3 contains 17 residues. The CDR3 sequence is CASSPLGGGSGANVLTF. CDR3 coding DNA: TGTGCCAGCAGCCCCCTGGGGGGGGGCTCTGGGGCCAACGTCCTGACTTTC. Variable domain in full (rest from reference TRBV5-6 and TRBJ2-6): DAGVTQSPTHLIKTRGQQVTLRCSPKSGHDTVSWYQQALGQGPQFIFQYYEEEERQRGNFPDRFSGHQFPNYSSELNVNALLLGDSALYLCASSPLGGGSGANVLTFGAGSRLTVL.

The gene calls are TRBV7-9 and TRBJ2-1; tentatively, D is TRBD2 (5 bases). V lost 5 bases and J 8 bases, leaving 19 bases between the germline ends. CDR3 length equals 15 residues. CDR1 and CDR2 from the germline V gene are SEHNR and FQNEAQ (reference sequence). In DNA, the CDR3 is TGTGCCAGCAGCCAACTAGGCGGTCCAGTCTATGAGCAGTTCTTC. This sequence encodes CASSQLGGPVYEQFF.

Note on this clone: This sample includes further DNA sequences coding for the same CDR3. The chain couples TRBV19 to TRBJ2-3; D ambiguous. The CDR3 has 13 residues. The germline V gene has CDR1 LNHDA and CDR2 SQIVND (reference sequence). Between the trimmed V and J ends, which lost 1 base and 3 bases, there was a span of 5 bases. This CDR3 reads CASSIVLTDTQYF. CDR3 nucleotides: TGTGCCAGTAGTATAGTCCTGACAGATACGCAGTATTTT. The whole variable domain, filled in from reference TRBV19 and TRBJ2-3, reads DGGITQSPKYLFRKEGQNVTLSCEQNLNHDAMYWYRQDPGQGLRLIYYSQIVNDFQKGDIAEGYSVSREKKESFPLTVTSAQKNPTAFYLCASSIVLTDTQYFGPGTRLTVL.

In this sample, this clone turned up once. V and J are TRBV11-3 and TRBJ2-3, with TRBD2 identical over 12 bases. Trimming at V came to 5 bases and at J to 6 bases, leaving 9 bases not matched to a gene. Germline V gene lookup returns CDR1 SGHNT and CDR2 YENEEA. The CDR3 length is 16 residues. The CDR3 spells CASSPTPSGRADTQYF. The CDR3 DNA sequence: TGTGCCAGCAGCCCTACGCCTAGCGGGAGGGCTGATACGCAGTATTTT.

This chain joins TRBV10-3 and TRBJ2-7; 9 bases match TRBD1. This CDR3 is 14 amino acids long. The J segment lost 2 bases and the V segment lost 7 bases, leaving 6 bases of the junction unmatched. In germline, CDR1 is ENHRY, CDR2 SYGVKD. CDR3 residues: CAIKPGQGPYEQYF. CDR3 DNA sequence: TGTGCCATCAAACCGGGACAGGGACCCTACGAGCAGTACTTC.

CDR3 in amino acids: CASSEIGVRGYTF. Here the CDR3 DNA reads TGTGCCAGCAGTGAAATCGGGGTACGGGGCTACACCTTC. The V and J genes are TRBV6-1 and TRBJ1-2; D remains ambiguous. The V gene lost 2 bases and the J gene lost 8 bases, with 12 bases spanning the gap. The CDR3 length is 13 residues. Germline CDR1 MNHNS, CDR2 SASEGT.

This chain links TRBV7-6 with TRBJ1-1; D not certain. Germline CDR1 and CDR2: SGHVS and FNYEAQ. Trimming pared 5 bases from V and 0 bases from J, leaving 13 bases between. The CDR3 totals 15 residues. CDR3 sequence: CASSPTEMMNTEAFF. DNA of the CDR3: TGTGCCAGCAGCCCCACGGAGATGATGAACACTGAAGCTTTCTTT.

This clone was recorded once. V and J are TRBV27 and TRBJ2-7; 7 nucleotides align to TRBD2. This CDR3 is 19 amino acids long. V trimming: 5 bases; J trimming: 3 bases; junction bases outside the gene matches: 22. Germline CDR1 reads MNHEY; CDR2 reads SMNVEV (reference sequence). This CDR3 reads CASSPGLLNILSGDYEQYF. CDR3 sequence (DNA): TGTGCCAGCAGTCCGGGACTACTTAATATATTATCCGGGGACTACGAGCAGTACTTC.

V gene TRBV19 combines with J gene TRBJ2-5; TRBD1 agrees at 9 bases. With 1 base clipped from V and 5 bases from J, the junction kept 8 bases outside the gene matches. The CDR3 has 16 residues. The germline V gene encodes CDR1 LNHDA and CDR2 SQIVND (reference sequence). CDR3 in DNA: TGTGCCAGTAGTATAGGGGACAGGGTCATAGGGGAGACCCAGTACTTC. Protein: CASSIGDRVIGETQYF. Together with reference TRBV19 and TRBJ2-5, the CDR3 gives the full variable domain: DGGITQSPKYLFRKEGQNVTLSCEQNLNHDAMYWYRQDPGQGLRLIYYSQIVNDFQKGDIAEGYSVSREKKESFPLTVTSAQKNPTAFYLCASSIGDRVIGETQYFGPGTRLLVL.

CDR3 region: CASRGTGANVLTF. The CDR3 nucleotides read TGTGCCTCGAGGGGAACTGGGGCCAACGTCCTGACTTTC. The genes are TRBV25-1 and TRBJ2-6; possibly TRBD1 or TRBD2 for D (5 bases each). Germline values: CDR1 MGHDK, CDR2 SYGVNS. The V end lost 11 bases, the J end lost 2 bases, and 10 bases lay between the germline ends. The CDR3 length is 13 residues.

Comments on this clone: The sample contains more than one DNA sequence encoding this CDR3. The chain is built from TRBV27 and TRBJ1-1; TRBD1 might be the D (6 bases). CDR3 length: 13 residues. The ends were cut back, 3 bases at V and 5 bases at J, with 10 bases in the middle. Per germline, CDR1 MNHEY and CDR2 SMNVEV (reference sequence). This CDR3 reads CASSLEGGTEAFF. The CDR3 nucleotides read TGTGCCAGCAGTTTGGAAGGGGGGACTGAAGCTTTCTTT.

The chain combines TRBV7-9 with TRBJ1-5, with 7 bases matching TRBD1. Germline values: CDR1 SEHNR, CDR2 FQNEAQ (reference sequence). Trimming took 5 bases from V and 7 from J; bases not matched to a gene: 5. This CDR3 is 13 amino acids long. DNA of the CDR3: TGTGCCAGCAGCCGACAGGGTTCCCAGCCCCAGCATTTT. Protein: CASSRQGSQPQHF.

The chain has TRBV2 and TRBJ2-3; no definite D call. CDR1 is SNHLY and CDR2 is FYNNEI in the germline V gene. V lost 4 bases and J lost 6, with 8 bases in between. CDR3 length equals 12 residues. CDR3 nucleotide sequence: TGTGCCAGCAGTGGGAATGGGGATACGCAGTATTTT. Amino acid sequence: CASSGNGDTQYF.

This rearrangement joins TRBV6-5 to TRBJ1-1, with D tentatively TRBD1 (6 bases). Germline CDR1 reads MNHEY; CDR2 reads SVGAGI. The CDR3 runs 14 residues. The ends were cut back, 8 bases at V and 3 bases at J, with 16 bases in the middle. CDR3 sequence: CASRRTESYTEAFF. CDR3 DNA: TGTGCCAGCCGCCGGACAGAAAGTTACACTGAAGCTTTCTTT.

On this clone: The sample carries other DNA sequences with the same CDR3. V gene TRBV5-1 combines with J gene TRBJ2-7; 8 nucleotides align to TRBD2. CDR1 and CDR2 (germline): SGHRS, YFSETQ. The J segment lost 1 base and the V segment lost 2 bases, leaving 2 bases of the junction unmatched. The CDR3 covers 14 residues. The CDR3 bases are TGCGCCAGCAGCTTAGCGGGAGAGTCCTACGAGCAGTACTTC. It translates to CASSLAGESYEQYF.

The CDR3 region has the DNA TGCGCCAGCAGCCAAGAGGTGGGAGTGGAGCTGTTTTTT. Translation gives CASSQEVGVELFF. The V and J genes are TRBV4-3 and TRBJ2-2; maybe TRBD2 (5 bases). This CDR3 is built from 13 residues. Looked up from germline, CDR1 is LGHNA and CDR2 is YSLEER. The V and J ends lost 0 bases and 10 bases respectively, with 9 bases between them.

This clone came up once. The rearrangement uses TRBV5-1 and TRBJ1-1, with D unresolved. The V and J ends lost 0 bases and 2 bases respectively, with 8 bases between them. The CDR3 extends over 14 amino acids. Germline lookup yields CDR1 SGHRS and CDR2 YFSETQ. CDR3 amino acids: CASSLAFGNTEAFF. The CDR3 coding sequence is TGCGCCAGCAGCTTGGCCTTCGGCAACACTGAAGCTTTCTTT.

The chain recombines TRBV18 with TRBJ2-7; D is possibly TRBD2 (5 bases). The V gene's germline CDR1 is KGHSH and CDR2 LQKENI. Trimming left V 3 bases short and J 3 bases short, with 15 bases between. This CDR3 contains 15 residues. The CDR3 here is CASSPGAVGNYEQYF. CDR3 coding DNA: TGTGCCAGCTCACCGGGCGCAGTCGGGAACTACGAGCAGTACTTC. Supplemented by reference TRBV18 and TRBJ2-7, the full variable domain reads NAGVMQNPRHLVRRRGQEARLRCSPMKGHSHVYWYRQLPEEGLKFMVYLQKENIIDESGMPKERFSAEFPKEGPSILRIQQVVRGDSAAYFCASSPGAVGNYEQYFGPGTRLTVT.

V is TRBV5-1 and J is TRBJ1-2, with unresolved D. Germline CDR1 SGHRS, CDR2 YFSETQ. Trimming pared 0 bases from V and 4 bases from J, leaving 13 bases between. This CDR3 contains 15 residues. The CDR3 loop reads CASSLDVVAGYGYTF. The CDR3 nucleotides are TGCGCCAGCAGCTTGGACGTCGTGGCCGGCTATGGCTACACCTTC. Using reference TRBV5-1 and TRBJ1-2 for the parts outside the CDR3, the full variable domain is KAGVTQTPRYLIKTRGQQVTLSCSPISGHRSVSWYQQTPGQGLQFLFEYFSETQRNKGNFPGRFSGRQFSNSRSEMNVSTLELGDSALYLCASSLDVVAGYGYTFGSGTRLTVV.

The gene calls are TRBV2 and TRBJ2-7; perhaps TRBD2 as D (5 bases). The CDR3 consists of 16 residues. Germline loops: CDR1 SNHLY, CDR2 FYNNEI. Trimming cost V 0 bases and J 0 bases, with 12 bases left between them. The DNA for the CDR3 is TGTGCCAGCAGTGAAGCAGTTTGGAGGACCTCCTACGAGCAGTACTTC. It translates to CASSEAVWRTSYEQYF. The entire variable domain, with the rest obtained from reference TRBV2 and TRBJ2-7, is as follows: EPEVTQTPSHQVTQMGQEVILRCVPISNHLYFYWYRQILGQKVEFLVSFYNNEISEKSEIFDDQFSVERPDGSNFTLKIRSTKLEDSAMYFCASSEAVWRTSYEQYFGPGTRLTVT.

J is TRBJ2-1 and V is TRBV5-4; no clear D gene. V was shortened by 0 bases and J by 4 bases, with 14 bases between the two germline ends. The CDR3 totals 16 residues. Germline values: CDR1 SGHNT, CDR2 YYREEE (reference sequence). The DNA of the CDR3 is TGTGCCAGCAGCTTGGGGGGTCTATTAACATACAATGAGCAGTTCTTC. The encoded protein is CASSLGGLLTYNEQFF.